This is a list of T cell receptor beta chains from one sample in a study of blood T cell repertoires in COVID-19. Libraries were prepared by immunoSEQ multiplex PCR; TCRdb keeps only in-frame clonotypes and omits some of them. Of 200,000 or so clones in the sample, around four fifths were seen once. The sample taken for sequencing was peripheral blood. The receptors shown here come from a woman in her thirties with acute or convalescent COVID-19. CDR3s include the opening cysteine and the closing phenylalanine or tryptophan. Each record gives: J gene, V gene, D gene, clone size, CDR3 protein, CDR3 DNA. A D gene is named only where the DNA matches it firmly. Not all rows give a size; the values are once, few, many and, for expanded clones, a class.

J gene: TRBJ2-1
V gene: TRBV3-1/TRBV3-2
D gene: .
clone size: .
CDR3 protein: CASSQLGGGSTNEQFF
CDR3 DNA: TGTGCCAGCAGCCAACTAGGAGGCGGGTCCACCAATGAGCAGTTCTTC

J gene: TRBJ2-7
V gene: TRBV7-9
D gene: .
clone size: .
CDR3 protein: CASSLIGGIGSYEQYF
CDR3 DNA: TGTGCCAGCAGCTTAATTGGAGGAATCGGATCCTACGAGCAGTACTTC

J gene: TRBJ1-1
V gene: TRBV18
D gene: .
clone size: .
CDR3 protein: CASSPFGTNTEAFF
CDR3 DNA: TGTGCCAGCTCACCGTTCGGTACGAACACTGAAGCTTTCTTT

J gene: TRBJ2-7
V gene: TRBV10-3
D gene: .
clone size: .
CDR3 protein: CAISERERSYEQYF
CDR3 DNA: TGTGCCATCAGTGAGCGGGAGCGTTCCTACGAGCAGTACTTC

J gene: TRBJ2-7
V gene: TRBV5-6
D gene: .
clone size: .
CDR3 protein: CASSFGEGVTYEQYF
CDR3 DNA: TGTGCCAGCAGCTTTGGGGAAGGGGTAACCTACGAGCAGTACTTC

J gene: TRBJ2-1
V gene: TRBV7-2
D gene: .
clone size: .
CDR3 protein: CASSLQGSSYNEQFF
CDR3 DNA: TGTGCCAGCAGCTTACAGGGGTCCTCCTACAATGAGCAGTTCTTC

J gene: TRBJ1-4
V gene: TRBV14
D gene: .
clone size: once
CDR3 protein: CASSRLGRQGLFF
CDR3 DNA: TGTGCCAGCAGCCGCTTAGGCCGGCAGGGACTGTTTTTT

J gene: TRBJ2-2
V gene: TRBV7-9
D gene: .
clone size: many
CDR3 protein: CASSPHSRTGELFF
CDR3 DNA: TGTGCCAGCAGCCCCCACTCCCGAACCGGGGAGCTGTTTTTT

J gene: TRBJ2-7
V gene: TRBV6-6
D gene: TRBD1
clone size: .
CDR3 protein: CASSVKDRGRSYEQYF
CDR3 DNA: TGTGCCAGCAGCGTTAAGGACAGGGGGCGATCCTACGAGCAGTACTTC

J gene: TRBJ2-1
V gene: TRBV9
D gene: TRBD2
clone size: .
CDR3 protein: CASSVALAGGDNEQFF
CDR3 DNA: TGTGCCAGCAGCGTAGCGTTGGCGGGGGGTGACAATGAGCAGTTCTTC

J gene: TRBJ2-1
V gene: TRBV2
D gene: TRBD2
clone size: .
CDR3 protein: CASGTSGGGEQFF
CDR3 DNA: TGTGCCAGCGGGACTAGCGGTGGCGGTGAGCAGTTCTTC

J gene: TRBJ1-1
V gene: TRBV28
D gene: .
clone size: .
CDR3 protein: CASSFGGGKAFF
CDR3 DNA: TGTGCCAGCAGTTTCGGGGGAGGTAAAGCTTTCTTT

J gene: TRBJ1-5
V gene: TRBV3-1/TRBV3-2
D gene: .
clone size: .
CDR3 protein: CASSLGGSSNQPQHF
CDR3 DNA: TGTGCCAGCAGCCTGGGAGGGTCCAGCAATCAGCCCCAGCATTTT

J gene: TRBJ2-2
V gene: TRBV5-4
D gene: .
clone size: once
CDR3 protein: CASSLALRSGELFF
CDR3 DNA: TGTGCCAGCAGCTTGGCGCTGAGATCCGGGGAGCTGTTTTTT

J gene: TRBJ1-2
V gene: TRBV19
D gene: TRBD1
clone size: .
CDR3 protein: CASSRDRGLDYGYTF
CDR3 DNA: TGTGCCAGTAGTAGGGACAGGGGTTTGGACTATGGCTACACCTTC

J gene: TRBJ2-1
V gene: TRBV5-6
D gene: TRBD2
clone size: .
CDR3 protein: CASSLEGLAIHEQFF
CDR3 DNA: TGTGCCAGCAGCTTGGAGGGACTAGCTATCCATGAGCAGTTCTTC

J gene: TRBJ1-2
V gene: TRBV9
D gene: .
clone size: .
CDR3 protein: CASSLDRPDHGYTF
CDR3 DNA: TGTGCCAGCAGCCTTGACAGGCCTGACCATGGCTACACCTTC

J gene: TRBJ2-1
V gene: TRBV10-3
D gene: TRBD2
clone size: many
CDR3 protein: CAIRGSGRPDNEQFF
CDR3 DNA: TGTGCCATCAGGGGTAGCGGGAGGCCAGACAATGAGCAGTTCTTC

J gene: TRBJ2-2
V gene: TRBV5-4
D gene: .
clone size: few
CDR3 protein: CASRLDSPNTGELFF
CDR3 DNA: TGTGCCAGCAGATTAGACAGCCCGAACACCGGGGAGCTGTTTTTT

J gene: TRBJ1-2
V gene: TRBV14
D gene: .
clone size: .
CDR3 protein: CASSQDAVFNYGYTF
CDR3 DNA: TGTGCCAGCAGCCAAGATGCGGTATTTAACTATGGCTACACCTTC

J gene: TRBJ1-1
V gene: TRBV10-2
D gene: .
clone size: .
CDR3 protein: CASSVSAGGGEAFF
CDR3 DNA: TGCGCCAGCAGTGTGAGTGCTGGGGGCGGTGAAGCTTTCTTT

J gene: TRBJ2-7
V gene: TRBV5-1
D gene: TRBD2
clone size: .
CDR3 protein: CASSSRPGGYEQYF
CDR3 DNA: TGCGCCAGCAGTTCCCGGCCGGGAGGTTACGAGCAGTACTTC

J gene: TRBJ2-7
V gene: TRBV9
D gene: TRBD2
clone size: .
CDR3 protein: CASSVSGISYEQYF
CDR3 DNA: TGTGCCAGCAGCGTTAGCGGGATCTCCTACGAGCAGTACTTC

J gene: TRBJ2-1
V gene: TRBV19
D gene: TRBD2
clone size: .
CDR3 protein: CASSTSGSYNEQFF
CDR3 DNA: TGTGCCAGTAGTACTAGCGGCTCCTACAATGAGCAGTTCTTC

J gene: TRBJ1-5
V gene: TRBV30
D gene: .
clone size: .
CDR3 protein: CAWSARNNQPQHF
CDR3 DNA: TGTGCCTGGAGCGCCAGGAACAATCAGCCCCAGCATTTT

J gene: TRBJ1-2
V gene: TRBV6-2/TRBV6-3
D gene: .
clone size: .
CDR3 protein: CASSRRDKFYGYTF
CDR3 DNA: TGTGCCAGCAGCCGACGGGACAAATTCTATGGCTACACCTTC

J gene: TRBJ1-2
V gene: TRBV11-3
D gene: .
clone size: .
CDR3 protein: CASSLGSTPGGYTF
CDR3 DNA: TGTGCCAGCAGCTTAGGTTCGACTCCTGGGGGCTACACCTTC

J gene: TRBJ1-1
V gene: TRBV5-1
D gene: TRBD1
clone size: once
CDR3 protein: CASSGGQHTEAFF
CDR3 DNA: TGCGCCAGCAGCGGGGGACAGCACACTGAAGCTTTCTTT

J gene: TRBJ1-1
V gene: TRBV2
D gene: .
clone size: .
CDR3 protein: CASKRPDTEAFF
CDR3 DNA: TGTGCCAGCAAGAGGCCCGACACTGAAGCTTTCTTT

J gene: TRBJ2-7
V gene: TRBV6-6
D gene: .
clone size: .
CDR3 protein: CASSYSPAGLGEQYF
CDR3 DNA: TGTGCCAGCAGTTACTCTCCGGCAGGGTTGGGCGAGCAGTACTTC

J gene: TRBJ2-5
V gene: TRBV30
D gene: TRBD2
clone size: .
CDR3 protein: CASHSTSGGGNQETQYF
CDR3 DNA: TGTGCCTCCCATTCCACTAGCGGGGGGGGCAACCAAGAGACCCAGTACTTC

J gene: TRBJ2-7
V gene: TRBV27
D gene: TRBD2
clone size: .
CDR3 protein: CASSLAGGPYEQYF
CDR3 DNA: TGTGCCAGCAGTTTAGCGGGGGGGCCCTACGAGCAGTACTTC

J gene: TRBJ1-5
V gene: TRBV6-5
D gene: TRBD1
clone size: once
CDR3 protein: CASRTGLVLGEPQHF
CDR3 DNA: TGTGCCAGCAGGACAGGGTTGGTTCTGGGGGAGCCCCAGCATTTT

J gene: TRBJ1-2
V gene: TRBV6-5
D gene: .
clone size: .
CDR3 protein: CASSPVAHAGYTF
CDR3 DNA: TGTGCCAGCAGTCCCGTGGCCCATGCGGGATACACCTTC

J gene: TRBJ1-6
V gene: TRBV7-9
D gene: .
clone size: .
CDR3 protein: CASSSIQLKSSYNSPLHF
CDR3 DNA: TGTGCCAGCAGCTCAATACAGTTAAAGAGCTCCTATAATTCACCCCTCCACTTT

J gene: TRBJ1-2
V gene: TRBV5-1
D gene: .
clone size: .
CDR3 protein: CASSVDRGSYGYTF
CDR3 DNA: TGCGCCAGCAGCGTGGATCGGGGTAGTTATGGCTACACCTTC

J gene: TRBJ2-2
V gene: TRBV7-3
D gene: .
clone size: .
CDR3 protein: CASSFFSGNTGELFF
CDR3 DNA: TGTGCCAGCAGCTTCTTTTCCGGTAACACCGGGGAGCTGTTTTTT

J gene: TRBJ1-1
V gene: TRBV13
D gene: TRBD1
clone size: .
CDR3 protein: CASSLGTGRTEAFF
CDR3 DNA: TGTGCCAGCAGCTTAGGGACAGGGCGAACTGAAGCTTTCTTT

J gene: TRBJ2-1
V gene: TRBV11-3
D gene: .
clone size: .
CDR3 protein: CASSSSLYNEQFF
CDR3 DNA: TGTGCCAGCAGCTCCTCACTGTACAATGAGCAGTTCTTC

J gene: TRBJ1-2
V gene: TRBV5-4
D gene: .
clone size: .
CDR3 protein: CASSLDRVANYGYTF
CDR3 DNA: TGTGCCAGCAGCTTGGACAGGGTAGCCAACTATGGCTACACCTTC

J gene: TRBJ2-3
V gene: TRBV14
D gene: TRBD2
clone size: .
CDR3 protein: CASSPSAGGITDTQYF
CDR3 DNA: TGTGCCAGCAGCCCGTCGGCGGGAGGTATCACAGATACGCAGTATTTT

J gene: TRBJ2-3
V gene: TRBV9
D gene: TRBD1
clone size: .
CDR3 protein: CASSPTTGLADTQYF
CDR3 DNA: TGTGCCAGCAGCCCGACGACAGGGCTGGCAGATACGCAGTATTTT

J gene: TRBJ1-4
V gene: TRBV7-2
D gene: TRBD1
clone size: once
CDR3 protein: CASSPTGGYEKLFF
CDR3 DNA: TGTGCCAGCAGCCCGACAGGGGGCTATGAAAAACTGTTTTTT

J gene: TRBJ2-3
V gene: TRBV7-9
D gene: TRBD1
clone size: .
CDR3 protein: CASSTGTVPRGTDTQYF
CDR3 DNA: TGTGCCAGCAGCACCGGGACAGTCCCCAGAGGCACAGATACGCAGTATTTT

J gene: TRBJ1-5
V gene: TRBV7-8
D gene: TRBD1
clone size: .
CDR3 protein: CASSTGTGHNQPQHF
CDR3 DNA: TGTGCCAGCAGCACCGGGACAGGTCACAATCAGCCCCAGCATTTT